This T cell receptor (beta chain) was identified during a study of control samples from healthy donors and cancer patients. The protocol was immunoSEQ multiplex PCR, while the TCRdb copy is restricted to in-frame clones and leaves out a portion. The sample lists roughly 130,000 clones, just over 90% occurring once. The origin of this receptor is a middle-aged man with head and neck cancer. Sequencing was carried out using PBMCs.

The CDR3 is CASEGDAETQYF. CDR3 bases: TGCGCCAGCGAGGGGGATGCAGAGACCCAGTACTTC. The chain carries TRBV5-1 and TRBJ2-5; possible D gene TRBD1, 6 bases. Trimming removed 7 bases at V and 4 bases at J, with 11 bases between. The CDR3 spans 12 residues. Per germline, CDR1 SGHRS and CDR2 YFSETQ.